This passage covers 12 T cell receptor beta chains from one sample sequenced in a study of tumor and adjacent non-tumor tissue in lung cancer. A modified ARM-PCR protocol with three rounds of nested PCR amplified TCRbeta. Using its own MiXCR run on the multiplex PCR reads, TCRdb lists one record per CDR3 protein. The profile shows about 78,000 distinct CDR3 sequences, roughly 76% of them singletons. No cell sorting was done before RNA was extracted from the tissue. The sequenced sample was lung tumor tissue. Receptors originate from a woman in her 50s with non-small cell lung cancer.

Of note for this clonotype: At one of its ends the junction is not consistent with the germline gene, which may arise from a read error. This chain uses TRBV6-6 with TRBJ1-5; 9 nucleotides align to TRBD1. The CDR3 runs 15 residues. Looked up from germline, CDR1 is MNHNY and CDR2 is SVGAGI (reference sequence). This chain's CDR3 is CASRQTGGTGQPQQF. The DNA of the CDR3 is TGTGCCAGCAGACAGACAGGGGGTACAGGGCAGCCCCAGCAATTT.

DNA of the CDR3: TGTGCCAGCAGTGCCCGGGACCCCACCCACTATGAGCAGTACTTC. This sequence encodes CASSARDPTHYEQYF. The chain has TRBV6-1 and TRBJ2-7; D is tentatively TRBD1 or TRBD2 (5 bases each). The CDR3 is 15 amino acids. The V end lost 4 bases, the J end lost 7 bases, and 20 bases lay between the germline ends. Germline-derived CDR1 and CDR2 are MNHNS and SASEGT.

Note on this clonotype: One junction end does not reproduce the germline sequence, and a read error may be involved. In DNA, the CDR3 is TGCTCCAGCAGCCAAGATAATAGGGGGACTTCGAACACCGGGGAGTTGTTTTTT. As protein: CSSSQDNRGTSNTGELFF. V is TRBV4-1 and J is TRBJ2-2, with D possibly being TRBD1 or TRBD2 (6 bases each). The CDR3 is 18 amino acids. Germline V gene sequence: CDR1 MGHRA, CDR2 YSYEKL.

The V call is TRBV12-3 or TRBV12-4, the J call TRBJ2-3; possibly TRBD2 for D (5 bases). The CDR3 covers 18 residues. The V end was cut by 3 bases, the J end by 5 bases, with 24 bases between. The CDR3 protein is CASSFPILNWRLRDTQYF. CDR3 DNA sequence: TGTGCCAGCAGTTTCCCCATCCTTAACTGGAGGCTGCGAGATACGCAGTATTTT.

The chain joins TRBV11-2 to TRBJ1-6; D ambiguous. The CDR3 spans 13 residues. CDR1 and CDR2 (germline): SGHAT, FQNNGV. Trimming took 2 bases from V and 8 from J, leaving 7 bases between them. The CDR3 bases are TGTGCCAGCAGCTTACGGGATTATTCACCCCTCCACTTT. Protein product: CASSLRDYSPLHF.

Turning to this clonotype: Sequence at one end of the junction differs from germline and may be a read error. The CDR3 here is CASSEQDGSGNSIYF. CDR3 nucleotides: TGTGCCAGCAGTGAACAGGACGGTTCTGGAAACTCCATATATTTT. The V call is TRBV6-1, the J call TRBJ1-3, with no clear D. CDR1 and CDR2 (germline): MNHNS, SASEGT. CDR3 length: 15 amino acids.

Concerning this clonotype: An end of the junction does not agree with germline; a read error may underlie this. V gene TRBV24-1 combines with J gene TRBJ2-1, with 8 bases fitting TRBD2. The length of the CDR3 is 15 residues. The germline gives CDR1 KGHDR, CDR2 SFDVKD. The CDR3 coding sequence is TGTACCACCAGTGACCCTGGACTAGCCTTCAATGAGCGGTTCTTC. Protein product: CTTSDPGLAFNERFF.

A note on this clonotype: A much larger clone differs from this one at a single base, so this may be a read error. This chain links TRBV7-9 with TRBJ1-4, with D maybe TRBD1 (6 bases). CDR1 SEHNR and CDR2 FQNEAQ come from the germline V gene (reference sequence). There are 14 residues in the CDR3. The ends were cut back, 5 bases at V and 8 bases at J, with 15 bases in the middle. CDR3 region: CASSPGHGREKLFF. CDR3 DNA sequence: TGTGCCAGCAGCCCGGGACATGGACGGGAAAAACTGTTTTTT.

This clonotype was seen a single time. This could be a read error, since a much larger clone is one nucleotide away. J is TRBJ2-1 and V is TRBV7-8; 9 bases map to TRBD1. This CDR3 has 15 amino acids. V trimming: 5 bases; J trimming: 9 bases; junction bases outside the gene matches: 11. Germline CDR1 reads SGHVS; CDR2 reads FQNEAQ. The CDR3 loop reads CASSPWTGARGEQFF. The CDR3 DNA is TGTGCCAGCAGCCCCTGGACAGGGGCAAGGGGTGAGCAGTTCTTC.

This clonotype has only one observation. The chain carries TRBV4-2 and TRBJ2-3; D is perhaps TRBD1 or TRBD2 (6 bases each). This CDR3 comprises 17 residues. V lost 11 bases to trimming and J lost 3 bases, with 27 bases between them. Germline V gives CDR1 LGHNA, CDR2 YNFKEQ. This CDR3 is CAGNQVGGVRGTDTQYF. CDR3 bases: TGTGCCGGCAACCAAGTGGGGGGAGTCAGGGGTACAGATACGCAGTATTTT.

The chain joins TRBV29-1 to TRBJ2-5; 8 bases agree with TRBD1. The CDR3 totals 13 residues. CDR1 and CDR2 (germline): SQVTM, ANQGSEA. CDR3 sequence (DNA): TGCAACGTCGGACAGGGAGTGGGAGAGACCCAGTACTTC. The encoded protein is CNVGQGVGETQYF. Full variable domain (remainder filled in from reference TRBV29-1 and TRBJ2-5): SAVISQKPSRDICQRGTSLTIQCQVDSQVTMMFWYRQQPGQSLTLIATANQGSEATYESGFVIDKFPISRPNLTFSTLTVSNMSPEDSSIYLCNVGQGVGETQYFGPGTRLLVL.

Notes on this clonotype: One end of the junction is discordant with germline, which a read error may explain. The J gene is TRBJ2-4, the V gene TRBV20-1, with D unclear. CDR3 size: 13 residues. CDR1 and CDR2 from the germline V gene are DFQATT and SNEGSKA (reference sequence). The CDR3 nucleotides read TGCAGTGTCACAGATCGAACCAAATACATTCAGTACTTC. Translation gives CSVTDRTKYIQYF.